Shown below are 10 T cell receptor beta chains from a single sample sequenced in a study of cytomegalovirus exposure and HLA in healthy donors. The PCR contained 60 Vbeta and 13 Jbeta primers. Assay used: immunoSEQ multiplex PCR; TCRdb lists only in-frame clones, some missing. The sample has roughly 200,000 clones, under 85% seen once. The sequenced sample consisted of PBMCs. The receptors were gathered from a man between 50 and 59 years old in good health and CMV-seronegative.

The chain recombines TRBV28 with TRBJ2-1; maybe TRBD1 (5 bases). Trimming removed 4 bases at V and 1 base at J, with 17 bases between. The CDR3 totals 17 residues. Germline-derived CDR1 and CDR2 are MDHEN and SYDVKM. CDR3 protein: CASSSIQGSRSYNEQFF. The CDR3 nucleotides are TGTGCCAGCAGTTCCATCCAGGGATCCAGGTCCTACAATGAGCAGTTCTTC.

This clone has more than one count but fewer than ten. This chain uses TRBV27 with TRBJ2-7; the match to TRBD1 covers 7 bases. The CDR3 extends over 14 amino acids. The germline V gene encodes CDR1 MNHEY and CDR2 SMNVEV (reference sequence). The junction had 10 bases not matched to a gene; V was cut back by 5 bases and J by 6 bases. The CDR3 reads CASSIPGQLAEQYF. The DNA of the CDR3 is TGTGCCAGCAGTATACCGGGACAGCTCGCCGAGCAGTACTTC.

The CDR3 region is CSGRLAVSTDTQYF. The DNA for the CDR3 is TGCAGCGGACGACTAGCGGTGAGCACAGATACGCAGTATTTT. The chain carries TRBV29-1 and TRBJ2-3; 9 bases are a match to TRBD2. CDR1 and CDR2 (germline): SQVTM, ANQGSEA. The CDR3 is made up of 14 amino acids. Trimming cost V 7 bases and J 0 bases; bases outside gene matches: 5.

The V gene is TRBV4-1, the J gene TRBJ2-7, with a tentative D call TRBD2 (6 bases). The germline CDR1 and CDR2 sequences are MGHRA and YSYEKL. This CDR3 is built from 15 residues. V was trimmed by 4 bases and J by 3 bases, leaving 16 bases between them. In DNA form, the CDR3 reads TGCGCCAGCAGCCCCTTAGAAAGGGGAGGCTACGAGCAGTACTTC. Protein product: CASSPLERGGYEQYF.

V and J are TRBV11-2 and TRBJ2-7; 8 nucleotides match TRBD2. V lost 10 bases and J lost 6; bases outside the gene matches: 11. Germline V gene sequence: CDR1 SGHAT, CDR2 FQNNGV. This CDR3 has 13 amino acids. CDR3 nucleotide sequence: TGTGCCACCACGGGTCGACTAGCGACCGAGCAGTACTTC. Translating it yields CATTGRLATEQYF.

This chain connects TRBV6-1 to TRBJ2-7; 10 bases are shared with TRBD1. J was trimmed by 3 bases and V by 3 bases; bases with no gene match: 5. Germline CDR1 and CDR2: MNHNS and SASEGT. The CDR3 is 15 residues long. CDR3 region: CASSDGTGAFYEQYF. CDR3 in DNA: TGTGCCAGCAGTGATGGGACAGGGGCCTTCTACGAGCAGTACTTC.

DNA for the CDR3: TGCGCCAGCAGCTCAGAACCCTACACTAGCAATGAGCAGTTCTTC. Its translation: CASSSEPYTSNEQFF. V usage is TRBV5-1 and J usage is TRBJ2-1, with D possibly TRBD2 on 5 matching bases. This CDR3 region has 15 residues. CDR1 and CDR2 (germline): SGHRS, YFSETQ. Deletions cut 3 bases from V and 6 bases from J, with 16 bases between. Full variable domain (missing parts from reference TRBV5-1 and TRBJ2-1): KAGVTQTPRYLIKTRGQQVTLSCSPISGHRSVSWYQQTPGQGLQFLFEYFSETQRNKGNFPGRFSGRQFSNSRSEMNVSTLELGDSALYLCASSSEPYTSNEQFFGPGTRLTVL.

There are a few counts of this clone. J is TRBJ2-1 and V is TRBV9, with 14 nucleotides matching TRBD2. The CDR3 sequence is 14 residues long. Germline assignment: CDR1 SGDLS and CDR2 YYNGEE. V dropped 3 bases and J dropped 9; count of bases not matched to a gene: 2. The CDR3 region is CASSGGTSGSEQFF. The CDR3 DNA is TGTGCCAGCAGCGGGGGGACTAGCGGGAGTGAGCAGTTCTTC.

The CDR3 sequence is CASSFDFLYEQYF. CDR3 nucleotides: TGCGCCAGCAGCTTTGACTTCCTCTACGAGCAGTACTTC. The chain is built from TRBV5-1 and TRBJ2-7; D unclear. This CDR3 region has 13 residues. Germline V gene data show CDR1 as SGHRS and CDR2 as YFSETQ. The V end was cut by 2 bases, the J end by 3 bases, with 9 bases between.

The CDR3 DNA sequence: TGTGCCAGCAGTTGGGCAGGGGGAAACACTGAAGCTTTCTTT. Translation: CASSWAGGNTEAFF. The gene calls are TRBV6-5 and TRBJ1-1, with TRBD1 identical over 7 bases. The V and J ends lost 4 bases and 2 bases, in that order; junction bases with no gene match: 4. The length of the CDR3 is 14 residues. Germline lookup yields CDR1 MNHEY and CDR2 SVGAGI.